Below, 27 T cell receptor beta chains from the same sample are listed, as sequenced in a study of CD8 T cells in Susac syndrome. When the RNA was reverse transcribed, random hexamers were used with an input of roughly 0.45 to 1 ug. TCRdb redid the calling of the immunoSEQ multiplex PCR reads with MiXCR, one entry per CDR3 protein. The table shows about 76,000 distinct CDR3 sequences, with approximately 93% occurring only once. Sequenced: CD8+ T cells from PBMCs. These TCRs come from a human donor with Susac syndrome.

The chain uses TRBV7-8 and TRBJ2-7; TRBD2 agrees at 15 bases. The CDR3 length is 15 residues. CDR1 is SGHVS and CDR2 is FQNEAQ in the germline V gene. After removal of 4 bases from V and 6 bases from J, the junction contained 4 bases not matched to a gene. For the CDR3, the DNA is TGTGCCAGCAGCTCGGGACTAGCGGGGGGAAGCGAGCAGTACTTC. Its translation is CASSSGLAGGSEQYF.

The gene calls are TRBV12-3 or TRBV12-4 and TRBJ2-1, with TRBD1 identical over 8 bases. This CDR3 is built from 15 residues. After removal of 3 bases from V and 13 bases from J, the junction contained 14 bases not matched to a gene. The CDR3 nucleotides read TGTGCCAGCAGTTTCGGGACAGGCCTACAATCGGGTCAGTTCTTC. Protein: CASSFGTGLQSGQFF.

This clonotype came up a few times. This chain connects TRBV7-8 to TRBJ2-3; D is uncertain. V was clipped by 0 bases and J by 12 bases, with 10 bases between them. Germline V lookup: CDR1 SGHVS, CDR2 FQNEAQ. The CDR3 totals 12 residues. The CDR3 loop is CASSLANLGQYF. Written as DNA, the CDR3 is TGTGCCAGCAGCTTAGCTAATCTGGGCCAGTATTTT.

The chain carries TRBV7-2 and TRBJ1-1; 9 bases are a match to TRBD1. The CDR3 is made up of 19 amino acids. CDR1 and CDR2 (germline): SGHTA, FQGNSA. V was clipped by 1 base and J by 3 bases; unmatched bases: 15. The CDR3 DNA reads as TGTGCCAGCAGCTTAGTACCGCCGGGACAGGGATTTGAGGACACTGAAGCTTTCTTT. Its translation: CASSLVPPGQGFEDTEAFF.

This clonotype has just a few counts. The chain is built from TRBV5-4 and TRBJ2-5, with D perhaps matching TRBD1 or TRBD2 (5 bases each). Trimming pared 0 bases from V and 5 bases from J, leaving 8 bases between. Germline V lookup: CDR1 SGHNT, CDR2 YYREEE (reference sequence). The CDR3 is 13 residues long. The CDR3 coding sequence is TGTGCCAGCAGCTTGGTAGAGGGGGAGACCCAGTACTTC. Its protein is CASSLVEGETQYF. Together with reference TRBV5-4 and TRBJ2-5, the CDR3 gives the full variable domain: ETGVTQSPTHLIKTRGQQVTLRCSSQSGHNTVSWYQQALGQGPQFIFQYYREEENGRGNFPPRFSGLQFPNYSSELNVNALELDDSALYLCASSLVEGETQYFGPGTRLLVL.

The V call is TRBV19, the J call TRBJ2-6, with D tentatively TRBD2 (6 bases). V dropped 8 bases and J dropped 0 bases, with 14 bases sitting between them. Germline-derived CDR1 and CDR2 are LNHDA and SQIVND (reference sequence). The CDR3 covers 16 residues. The CDR3 nucleotides read TGTGCCAGTGGCCGGGACTTCGCCTCTGGGGCCAACGTCCTGACTTTC. Its protein product is CASGRDFASGANVLTF.

The chain combines TRBV13 with TRBJ2-7; maybe TRBD1 (5 bases). CDR3 length equals 15 residues. V was clipped by 6 bases and J by 1 base, with 16 bases between them. Germline V gene sequence: CDR1 PRHDT, CDR2 FYEKMQ (reference sequence). The CDR3 reads CASRGTGDSSYEQYF. For the CDR3, the DNA is TGTGCCAGCAGAGGAACGGGTGACAGTTCCTACGAGCAGTACTTC. The whole variable domain, filled in from reference TRBV13 and TRBJ2-7, reads AAGVIQSPRHLIKEKRETATLKCYPIPRHDTVYWYQQGPGQDPQFLISFYEKMQSDKGSIPDRFSAQQFSDYHSELNMSSLELGDSALYFCASRGTGDSSYEQYFGPGTRLTVT.

The gene calls are TRBV7-9 and TRBJ2-5; TRBD1 matches at 10 bases. Germline CDR1 and CDR2: SEHNR and FQNEAQ (reference sequence). The V and J ends lost 5 bases and 2 bases, in that order; junction bases with no gene match: 8. The CDR3 has 16 amino acids. The DNA for the CDR3 is TGTGCCAGCAGCCGATGGACAGGGGGGTTACAAGAGACCCAGTACTTC. Amino acid sequence: CASSRWTGGLQETQYF.

CDR3 loop: CASSPDRRVDTQYF. CDR3 DNA: TGCGCCAGCAGTCCGGACCGTAGGGTAGATACGCAGTATTTT. V usage is TRBV10-2 and J usage is TRBJ2-3; D call uncertain. The length of the CDR3 is 14 residues. Germline assignment: CDR1 WSHSY and CDR2 SAAADI. Trimming stripped 5 bases from V and 5 bases from J, with 14 bases between.

This sequence joins TRBV20-1 and TRBJ2-1; 7 bases are a match to TRBD2. V gave up 1 base and J gave up 4 bases; unmatched junction bases: 7. The CDR3 sequence is 15 residues long. In germline, CDR1 is DFQATT, CDR2 SNEGSKA (reference sequence). The CDR3: CSARATRGVYNEQFF. The CDR3 DNA reads TGCAGTGCTAGAGCTACCCGGGGGGTATACAATGAGCAGTTCTTC.

This chain connects TRBV2 to TRBJ1-5; TRBD1 might be the D (6 bases). Germline V gene sequence: CDR1 SNHLY, CDR2 FYNNEI. The CDR3 spans 15 residues. The V gene lost 6 bases and the J gene lost 7 bases, with 19 bases spanning the gap. The CDR3 DNA reads as TGTGCCAGCAGCCAACCACAGGGTATGCGCCAGCCCCAGCATTTT. Its protein product is CASSQPQGMRQPQHF. Full variable domain (outside the CDR3, taken from reference TRBV2 and TRBJ1-5): EPEVTQTPSHQVTQMGQEVILRCVPISNHLYFYWYRQILGQKVEFLVSFYNNEISEKSEIFDDQFSVERPDGSNFTLKIRSTKLEDSAMYFCASSQPQGMRQPQHFGDGTRLSIL.

The chain combines TRBV4-2 with TRBJ1-2; maybe TRBD1 (5 bases). The CDR3 totals 16 residues. Germline CDR1 is LGHNA and CDR2 is YNFKEQ. Between the trimmed V and J ends, which lost 3 bases and 5 bases, there was a span of 19 bases. The CDR3 DNA sequence: TGTGCCAGCAGCCAGCAACAGGACGAGGCGATATATGGCTACACCTTC. This encodes CASSQQQDEAIYGYTF.

The rearrangement links TRBV20-1 to TRBJ2-4; TRBD2 agrees at 13 bases. J gave up 1 base and V 7 bases, and 7 bases lay outside the gene matches. Germline CDR1 and CDR2: DFQATT and SNEGSKA (reference sequence). CDR3 size: 16 residues. In nucleotides, the CDR3 is TGCAGTGTGGGACTAGCGGGAATTGGGGCCAAAAACATTCAGTACTTC. This translates into CSVGLAGIGAKNIQYF.

V gene TRBV5-1 combines with J gene TRBJ2-1; 9 nucleotides match TRBD1. With V trimmed by 3 bases and J by 0 bases, 4 bases remained unmatched. The CDR3 length is 16 residues. Germline CDR1 SGHRS, CDR2 YFSETQ. The CDR3 reads CASSSGQGPSYNEQFF. The CDR3 DNA reads as TGCGCCAGCAGCTCAGGACAGGGGCCCTCCTACAATGAGCAGTTCTTC.

The rearrangement uses TRBV12-3 or TRBV12-4 and TRBJ1-5, with D possibly matching TRBD1 (5 bases). Trimming left V 4 bases short and J 6 bases short, with 7 bases between. This CDR3 is 12 amino acids long. The CDR3 sequence: CASSWGVQPQHF. DNA for the CDR3: TGTGCCAGCAGTTGGGGGGTTCAGCCCCAGCATTTT.

The chain recombines TRBV27 with TRBJ1-1; TRBD1 aligns across 8 bases. After removal of 5 bases from V and 1 base from J, the junction contained 6 bases not matched to a gene. The CDR3 totals 15 residues. Germline lookup yields CDR1 MNHEY and CDR2 SMNVEV (reference sequence). CDR3 sequence reads: CASSTRGQKNTEAFF. In nucleotides, the CDR3 is TGTGCCAGCAGTACCAGGGGGCAGAAGAACACTGAAGCTTTCTTT.

This clonotype was picked up a small number of times. The DNA of the CDR3 is TGTGCCAGCAGTTTAAACTCTGGAAACACCATATATTTT. It translates to CASSLNSGNTIYF. The gene calls are TRBV27 and TRBJ1-3; unclear D gene. From germline, CDR1 is MNHEY and CDR2 SMNVEV (reference sequence). The CDR3 contains 13 residues. The V and J ends lost 2 bases and 0 bases respectively, with 2 bases between them.

The chain links TRBV20-1 to TRBJ2-7; D may be TRBD1 or TRBD2 (8 bases each). The ends were cut back, 5 bases at V and 3 bases at J, with 17 bases in the middle. This CDR3 has 14 amino acids. CDR1 DFQATT and CDR2 SNEGSKA come from the germline V gene (reference sequence). In DNA form, the CDR3 reads TGCAGTGCTCGGGGGGGACAGGATTTCTACGAGCAGTACTTC. Translated: CSARGGQDFYEQYF.

This clonotype appeared a single time. V is TRBV2 and J is TRBJ1-5; D is unclear. The length of the CDR3 is 14 residues. CDR1 and CDR2 (germline): SNHLY, FYNNEI. V gave up 0 bases and J gave up 0 bases, with 3 bases separating them. CDR3 sequence: CASSEARSNQPQHF. The DNA for the CDR3 is TGTGCCAGCAGTGAAGCGCGTAGCAATCAGCCCCAGCATTTT.

J is TRBJ1-3 and V is TRBV7-9; TRBD1 agrees at 9 bases. The CDR3 totals 16 residues. J gave up 4 bases and V 0 bases, and 4 bases lay outside the gene matches. The V gene's germline CDR1 is SEHNR and CDR2 FQNEAQ (reference sequence). CDR3 coding DNA: TGTGCCAGCAGCTTAGCCGGGACAGGGACGGGAAACACCATATATTTT. It translates to CASSLAGTGTGNTIYF.

A note on this clonotype: Germline is not matched at one junction end, which may reflect a read error. V and J are TRBV20-1 and TRBJ2-1; 8 bases are shared with TRBD2. The V gene's germline CDR1 is DFQATT and CDR2 SNEGSKA (reference sequence). The CDR3 has 15 residues. CDR3: CSARGGGGSYNEQFF. The CDR3 nucleotides are TGCAGTGCCAGAGGTGGCGGGGGGTCCTACAATGAGCAGTTCTTC.

The CDR3 loop reads CASSYRAGGHEQYF. In DNA, the CDR3 is TGTGCCAGCAGTTACAGGGCGGGAGGGCACGAGCAGTACTTC. The chain has TRBV6-5 and TRBJ2-7; 9 nucleotides match TRBD2. From germline, CDR1 is MNHEY and CDR2 SVGAGI. The CDR3 sequence is 14 residues long. Trimming cost V 2 bases and J 5 bases; bases outside gene matches: 4.

The chain has TRBV5-1 and TRBJ1-2; D is possibly TRBD1 (5 bases). The germline CDR1 and CDR2 sequences are SGHRS and YFSETQ. V was pared by 5 bases and J by 4 bases, with 12 bases between. The CDR3 extends over 13 amino acids. The CDR3 region has the DNA TGCGCCAGCAGGTTACAGGAGCGCTATGGCTACACCTTC. Its translation is CASRLQERYGYTF.

CDR3 bases: TGCAGTGCGAACCCCCGTTCCCCAGATACGCAGTATTTT. This gives the protein CSANPRSPDTQYF. The rearrangement links TRBV20-1 to TRBJ2-3; D is undetermined. This CDR3 contains 13 residues. V lost 6 bases to trimming and J lost 4 bases, with 14 bases between them. Germline-derived CDR1 and CDR2 are DFQATT and SNEGSKA (reference sequence).

DNA of the CDR3: TGTGCCACCAGCAGAGCGACAGGGAACACTGAAGCTTTCTTT. Its protein is CATSRATGNTEAFF. V gene TRBV15 combines with J gene TRBJ1-1, with D possibly being TRBD1 (6 bases). The CDR3 loop spans 14 amino acids. Germline V gene lookup returns CDR1 LNHNV and CDR2 YYDKDF (reference sequence). V gave up 1 base and J gave up 1 base, with 7 bases separating them.

The chain has TRBV12-3 or TRBV12-4 and TRBJ1-1; weak D call: TRBD1 (5 bases). Trimming cost V 7 bases and J 8 bases, with 17 bases left between them. The CDR3 is made up of 13 amino acids. The CDR3 protein is CASTEGQGWEAFF. For the CDR3, the DNA is TGTGCCAGCACCGAAGGGCAGGGCTGGGAAGCTTTCTTT.

J is TRBJ2-7 and V is TRBV7-2; 10 nucleotides align to TRBD2. Germline CDR1 is SGHTA and CDR2 is FQGNSA. This CDR3 is 15 amino acids long. J was trimmed by 6 bases and V by 4 bases; bases with no gene match: 9. The DNA for the CDR3 is TGTGCCAGCAGCTCATTCCTAGCGGGAGATGTCGAGCAGTACTTC. Translation: CASSSFLAGDVEQYF.